Described below is a single TCR beta chain sequence and its context. Antigen specificity is unknown. Profiled with immunoSEQ multiplex PCR; TCRdb holds only in-frame clones, not every one. Of tens of thousands of clones listed, 55% to 75% are singletons. This record comes from a study of vaccination effects on CD4 cells after COVID-19. Trimming cost V 5 bases and J 10 bases, with 12 bases left between them. The CDR3 has 12 amino acids. Antigen-specific CD4+ T cell clonotypes were called by their expansion after viral peptide-pool culture in ViraFEST. Subsequent to 10 days of culture, CD4+ T cells were isolated. None of the vaccinated had previously contracted SARS-CoV-2, and their nucleocapsid antibodies tested negative. IL-2 medium was substituted for half the medium on days 3 and 7.

The chain recombines TRBV12-3 or TRBV12-4 with TRBJ2-4; D remains unclear. The receptor was derived from a human donor who received a COVID-19 vaccine. This sample comprised CD4+ T cells from PBMCs cultured with SARS-CoV-2 spike peptides, obtained before COVID-19 vaccination. The CDR3 DNA reads as TGTGCCAGCAGTCCCAGTAGAAGGATTCAGTACTTC. Protein sequence: CASSPSRRIQYF.